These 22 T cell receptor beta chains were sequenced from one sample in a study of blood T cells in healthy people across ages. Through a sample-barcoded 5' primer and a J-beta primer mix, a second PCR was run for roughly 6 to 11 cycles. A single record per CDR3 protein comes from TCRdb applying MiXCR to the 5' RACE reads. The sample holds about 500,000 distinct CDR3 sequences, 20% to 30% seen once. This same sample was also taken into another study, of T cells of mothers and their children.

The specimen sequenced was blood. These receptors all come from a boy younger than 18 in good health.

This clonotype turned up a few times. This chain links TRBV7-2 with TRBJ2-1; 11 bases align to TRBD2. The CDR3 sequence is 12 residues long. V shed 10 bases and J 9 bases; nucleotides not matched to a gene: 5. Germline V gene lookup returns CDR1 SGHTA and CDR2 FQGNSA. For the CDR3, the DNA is TGTGCCATTAGTCTAGCGGGGGGTGAGCAGTTCTTC. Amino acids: CAISLAGGEQFF.

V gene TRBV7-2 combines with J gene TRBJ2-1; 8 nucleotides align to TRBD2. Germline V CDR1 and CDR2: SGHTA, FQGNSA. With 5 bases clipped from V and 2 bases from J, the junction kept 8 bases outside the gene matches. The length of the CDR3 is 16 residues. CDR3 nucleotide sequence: TGTGCCAGCAGCCGGGAAACCGGGGGGGCCTACAATGAGCAGTTCTTC. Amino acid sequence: CASSRETGGAYNEQFF.

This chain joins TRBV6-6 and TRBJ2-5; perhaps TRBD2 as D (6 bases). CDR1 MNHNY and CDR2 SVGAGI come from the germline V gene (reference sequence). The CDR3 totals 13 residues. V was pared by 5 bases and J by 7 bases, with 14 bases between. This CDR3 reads CASSPPGTWTQYF. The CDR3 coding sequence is TGTGCCAGCAGTCCGCCCGGGACTTGGACCCAGTACTTC.

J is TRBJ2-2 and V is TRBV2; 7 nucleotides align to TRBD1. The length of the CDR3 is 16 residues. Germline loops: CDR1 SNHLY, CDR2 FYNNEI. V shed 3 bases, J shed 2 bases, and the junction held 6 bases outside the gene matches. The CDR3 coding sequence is TGTGCCAGCAGTGATTTGGCAGGGGGAAACACCGGGGAGCTGTTTTTT. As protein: CASSDLAGGNTGELFF.

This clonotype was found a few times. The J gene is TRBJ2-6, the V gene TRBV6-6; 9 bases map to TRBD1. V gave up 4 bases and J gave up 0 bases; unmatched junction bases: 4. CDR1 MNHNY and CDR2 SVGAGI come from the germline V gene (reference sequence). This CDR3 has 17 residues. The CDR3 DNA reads TGTGCCAGCAGTTCGGGACAGGGTAACTCTGGGGCCAACGTCCTGACTTTC. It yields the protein CASSSGQGNSGANVLTF.

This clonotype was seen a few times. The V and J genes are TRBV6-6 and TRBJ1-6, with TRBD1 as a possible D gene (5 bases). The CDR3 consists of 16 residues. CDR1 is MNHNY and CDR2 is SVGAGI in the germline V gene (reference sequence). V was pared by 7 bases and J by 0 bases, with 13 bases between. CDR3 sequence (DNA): TGTGCCAGCACTAAGACAGCGAGCTCCTATAATTCACCCCTCCACTTT. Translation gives CASTKTASSYNSPLHF.

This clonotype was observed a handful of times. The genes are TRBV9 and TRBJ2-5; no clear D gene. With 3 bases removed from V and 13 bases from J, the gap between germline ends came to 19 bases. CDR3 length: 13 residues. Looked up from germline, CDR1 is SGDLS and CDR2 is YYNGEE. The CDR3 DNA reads TGTGCCAGCAGCGGCGAGGCATGGGGAATGCGGTACTTC. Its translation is CASSGEAWGMRYF.

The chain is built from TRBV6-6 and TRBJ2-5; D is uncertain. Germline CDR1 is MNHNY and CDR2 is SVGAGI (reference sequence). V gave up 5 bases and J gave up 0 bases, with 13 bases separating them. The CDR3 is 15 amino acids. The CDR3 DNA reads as TGTGCCAGCAGTCTCCCGGACGTGGACCAAGAGACCCAGTACTTC. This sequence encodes CASSLPDVDQETQYF.

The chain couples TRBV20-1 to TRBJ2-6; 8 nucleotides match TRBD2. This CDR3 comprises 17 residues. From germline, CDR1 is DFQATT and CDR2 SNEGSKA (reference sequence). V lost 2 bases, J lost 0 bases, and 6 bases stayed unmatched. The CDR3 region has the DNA TGCAGTGCTAGATTCTTACTAGCGGCCTCTGGGGCCAACGTCCTGACTTTC. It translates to CSARFLLAASGANVLTF.

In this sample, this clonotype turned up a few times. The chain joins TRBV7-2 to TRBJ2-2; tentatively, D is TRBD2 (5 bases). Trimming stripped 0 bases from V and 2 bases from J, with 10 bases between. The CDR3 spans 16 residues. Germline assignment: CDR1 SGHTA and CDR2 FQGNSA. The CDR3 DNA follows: TGTGCCAGCAGCTTAGCAAAGCGGCTTAACACCGGGGAGCTGTTTTTT. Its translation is CASSLAKRLNTGELFF.

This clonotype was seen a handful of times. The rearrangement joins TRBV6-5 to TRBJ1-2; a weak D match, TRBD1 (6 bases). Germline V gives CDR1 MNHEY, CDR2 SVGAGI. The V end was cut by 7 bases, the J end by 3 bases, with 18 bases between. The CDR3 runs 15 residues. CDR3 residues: CASITPGAGDYGYTF. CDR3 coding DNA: TGTGCCAGCATAACCCCCGGTGCAGGGGACTATGGCTACACCTTC.

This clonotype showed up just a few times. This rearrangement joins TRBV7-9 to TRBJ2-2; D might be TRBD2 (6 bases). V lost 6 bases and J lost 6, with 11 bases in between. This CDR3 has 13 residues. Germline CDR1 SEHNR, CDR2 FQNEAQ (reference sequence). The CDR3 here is CASSPGGAGELFF. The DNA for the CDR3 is TGTGCCAGCAGTCCCGGGGGTGCCGGGGAGCTGTTTTTT. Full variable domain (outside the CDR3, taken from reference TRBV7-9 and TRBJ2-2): DTGVSQNPRHKITKRGQNVTFRCDPISEHNRLYWYRQTLGQGPEFLTYFQNEAQLEKSRLLSDRFSAERPKGSFSTLEIQRTEQGDSAMYLCASSPGGAGELFFGEGSRLTVL.

The CDR3 sequence is CASSLASGSLNEQFF. Written as DNA, the CDR3 is TGTGCCAGCAGCTTAGCTAGCGGGAGTCTCAATGAGCAGTTCTTC. The V and J genes are TRBV7-8 and TRBJ2-1, with 9 bases lining up with TRBD2. This CDR3 has 15 residues. V lost 0 bases to trimming and J lost 6 bases; unmatched junction nucleotides: 3. CDR1 is SGHVS, CDR2 FQNEAQ, per germline. The whole variable domain, filled in from reference TRBV7-8 and TRBJ2-1, reads GAGVSQSPRYKVAKRGQDVALRCDPISGHVSLFWYQQALGQGPEFLTYFQNEAQLDKSGLPSDRFFAERPEGSVSTLKIQRTQQEDSAVYLCASSLASGSLNEQFFGPGTRLTVL.

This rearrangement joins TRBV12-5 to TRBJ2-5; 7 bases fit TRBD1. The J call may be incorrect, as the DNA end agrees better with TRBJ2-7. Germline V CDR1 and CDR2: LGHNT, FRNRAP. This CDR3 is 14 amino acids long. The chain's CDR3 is CASAILTGANEQYF. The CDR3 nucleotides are TGTGCTAGTGCCATACTCACAGGGGCCAACGAGCAGTACTTC.

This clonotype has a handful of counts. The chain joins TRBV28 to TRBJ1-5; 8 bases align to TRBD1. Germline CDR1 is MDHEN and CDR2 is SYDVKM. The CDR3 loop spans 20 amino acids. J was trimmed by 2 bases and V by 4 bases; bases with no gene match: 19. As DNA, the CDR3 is TGTGCCAGCAGTTCAATGAAGGACAGGGTACGTAAGGTTCGCAATCAGCCCCAGCATTTT. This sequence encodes CASSSMKDRVRKVRNQPQHF.

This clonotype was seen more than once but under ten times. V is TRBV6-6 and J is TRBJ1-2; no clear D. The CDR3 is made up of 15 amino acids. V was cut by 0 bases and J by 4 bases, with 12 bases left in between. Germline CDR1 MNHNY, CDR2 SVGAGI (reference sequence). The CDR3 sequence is CASSYSAAVGYGYTF. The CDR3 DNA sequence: TGTGCCAGCAGTTACTCAGCAGCCGTCGGCTATGGCTACACCTTC.

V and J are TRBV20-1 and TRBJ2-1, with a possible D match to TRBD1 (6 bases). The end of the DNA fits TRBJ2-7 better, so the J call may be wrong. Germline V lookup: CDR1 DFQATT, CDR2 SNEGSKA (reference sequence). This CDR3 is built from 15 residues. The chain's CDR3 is CSAETQGNRDYEQYF. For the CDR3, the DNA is TGCAGTGCTGAAACGCAGGGGAATCGTGATTACGAGCAGTACTTC.

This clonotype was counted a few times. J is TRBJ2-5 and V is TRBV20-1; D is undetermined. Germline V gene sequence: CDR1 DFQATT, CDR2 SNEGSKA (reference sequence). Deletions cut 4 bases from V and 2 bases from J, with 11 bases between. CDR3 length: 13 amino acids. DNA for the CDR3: TGCAGTGCTACGCGCACCTTGCAAGAGACCCAGTACTTC. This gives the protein CSATRTLQETQYF.

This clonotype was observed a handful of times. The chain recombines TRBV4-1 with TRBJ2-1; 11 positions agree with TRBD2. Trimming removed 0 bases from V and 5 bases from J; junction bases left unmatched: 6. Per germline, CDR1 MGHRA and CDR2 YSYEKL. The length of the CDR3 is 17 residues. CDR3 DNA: TGCGCCAGCAGCCAAGATCTTACTAGCGGGGGAAACAATGAGCAGTTCTTC. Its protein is CASSQDLTSGGNNEQFF.

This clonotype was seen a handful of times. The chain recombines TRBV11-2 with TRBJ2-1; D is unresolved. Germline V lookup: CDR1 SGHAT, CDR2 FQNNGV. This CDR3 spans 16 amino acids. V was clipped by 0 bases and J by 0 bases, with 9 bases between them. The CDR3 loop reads CASSLEWASSYNEQFF. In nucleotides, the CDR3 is TGTGCCAGCAGCTTAGAGTGGGCTAGCTCCTACAATGAGCAGTTCTTC. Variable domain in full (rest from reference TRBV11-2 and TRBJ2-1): EAGVAQSPRYKIIEKRQSVAFWCNPISGHATLYWYQQILGQGPKLLIQFQNNGVVDDSQLPKDRFSAERLKGVDSTLKIQPAKLEDSAVYLCASSLEWASSYNEQFFGPGTRLTVL.

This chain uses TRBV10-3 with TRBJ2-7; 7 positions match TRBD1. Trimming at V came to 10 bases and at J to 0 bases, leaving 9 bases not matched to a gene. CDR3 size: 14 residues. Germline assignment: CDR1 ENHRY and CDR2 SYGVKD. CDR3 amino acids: CATNTGAGSYEQYF. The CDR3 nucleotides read TGTGCCACCAACACAGGGGCGGGCTCCTACGAGCAGTACTTC.

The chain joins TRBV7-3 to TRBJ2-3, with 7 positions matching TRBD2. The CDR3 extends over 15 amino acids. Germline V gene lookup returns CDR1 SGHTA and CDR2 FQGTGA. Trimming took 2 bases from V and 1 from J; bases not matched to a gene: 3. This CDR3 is CASSLAGAGTDTQYF. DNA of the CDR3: TGTGCCAGCAGCTTAGCGGGAGCTGGCACAGATACGCAGTATTTT.